This TCR beta chain was identified in a study of CD4 T cells in relation to SARS-CoV-2 and coronaviruses (dated by TCRdb to 2020 to 2022). Describing the broader study: In the ViraFEST assay, PBMCs were cultured with antigen for about 11 days, after which TCR beta CDR3s were sequenced to identify clonal expansions specific to the antigen. The Adaptive Biotechnologies TCR-sequencing kit was used to sequence samples from a few pre-COVID donors and the naive versus memory experiments, while other data came from Illumina-based sequencing. Shared crossreactive spike epitopes were mapped to their HLA restriction using patient-derived lymphoblastoid cell lines. An HIV-1 Nef peptide pool or a culture without peptide was used as the negative reference condition. At the level of individual TCR clonotypes, the study measured memory CD4+ T cell crossreactivity between SARS-CoV-2 spike protein and common cold coronavirus spike proteins. A different TCR-beta assay, based on Illumina, was used to sequence expansion assays from other donors in the study.

CDR1 and CDR2 were assigned from the germline V gene as SNHLY and FYNNEI. The CDR3 runs 16 residues from the cysteine to the phenylalanine. Only the CDR3 portion is preserved as DNA: 48 bases, with reading frame beginning at the first base. Cut back by 9 bases and 0 bases, the V and J ends lie 18 bases apart. This clone was counted once. Which antigen it targets is not known. Base qualities are not provided; no much larger clone lies one nucleotide away. CD4+ T cells from unexposed donors were collected before the COVID-19 pandemic (2011-2018). After more than nine days of culture, CD4+ T cells were isolated with the EasySep CD4+ T cell isolation kit. As far as cell numbers permitted, CD4+ T cells from unexposed donors were tested for reactivity against SARS-CoV-2 S and N as well as four spike pools from common cold coronaviruses. Each well received about 2.2 million PBMCs, cultured in IMDM supplemented with approximately 4.5% human AB serum and roughly 9.5 IU/ml IL-2. Half of the culture medium was replaced with fresh IL-2-containing medium on days 3 and 7. In general, triplicate replicate wells were used for every peptide culture condition. The leukapheresis product used for the unexposed donors was purchased from a commercial source. Ficoll-Paque PLUS gradient centrifugation was used to isolate PBMCs from leukapheresis product or whole blood. PBMCs were either cryopreserved at -140°C or used fresh in the expansion assay. The QIAamp Micro DNA Kit was used to extract genomic DNA from the CD4+ T cells.

What the authors observed across the whole study: Compared with monoreactive clones, crossreactive clones had significantly weaker SARS-CoV-2-driven expansion, a result consistent with antigenic imprinting. Because the crossreactivity analysis focused on spike protein, crossreactivity against other viral proteins was not assessed. The study was constrained by small numbers of patients and of tested TCRs. In approximately 65% of donors, memory CD4+ clonotypes turned up that crossrecognized SARS-CoV-2 and at least one common cold coronavirus spike. No donor contributed both pre-pandemic and post-infection samples, which limited tracing the source of pre-existing responses.

The library relied on the immunoSEQ multiplex PCR assay. As for the original processing: During preprocessing, nonproductive sequences were discarded, as were any CDR3s that did not begin with C, did not end with F or W, or were shorter than 7 amino acids. The MANAFEST web app was used to call antigen-specific clonotypes on the basis of expansion compared with the reference and with other culture wells. A clone was considered positive if significant expansion relative to the reference culture was observed in 2 of 3 replicate wells at an FDR below 0.05. To be called positive, a clone also had to show significant expansion compared with every other tandem well and an odds ratio greater than 5. After three terminal residues were trimmed from each end, CDR3 homology was quantified as pairwise Levenshtein distance using the stringdist R package. TCRdb obtained this table from immuneACCESS and retained in-frame rearrangements with V and J assigned. These tables miss some clones; where compared with another copy, unresolved V genes account for less than half of the shortfall, and the remainder is unexplained. V and J calls and clone size are those listed in that table; D and trimming were worked out from the DNA. The sample contains tens of thousands of clones, approximately 76% of them found a single time. 9.5% to 15% of the sample rests with the top ten.

Sequenced material: CD4+ T cells from PBMCs, cultured in vitro. This sequence was found in a human donor in good health. This sequence uses TRBV2 and TRBJ1-3, and TRBD1 may be the D gene, going by 6 matching bases. The nucleotide sequence reads as follows: TGTGCCAGGGAGGGGGGAAACGGAAACTCTGGAAACACCATATATTTT. Its coded protein is CAREGGNGNSGNTIYF.